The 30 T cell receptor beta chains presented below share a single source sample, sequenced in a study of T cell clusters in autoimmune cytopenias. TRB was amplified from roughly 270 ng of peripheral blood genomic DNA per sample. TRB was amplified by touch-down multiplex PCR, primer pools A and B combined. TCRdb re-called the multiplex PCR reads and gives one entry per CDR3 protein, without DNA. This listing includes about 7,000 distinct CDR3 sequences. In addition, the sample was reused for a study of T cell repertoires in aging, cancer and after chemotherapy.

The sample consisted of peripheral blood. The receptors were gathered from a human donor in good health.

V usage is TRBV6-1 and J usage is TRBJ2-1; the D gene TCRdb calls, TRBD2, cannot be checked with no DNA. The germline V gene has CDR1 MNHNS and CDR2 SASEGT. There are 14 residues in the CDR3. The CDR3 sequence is CASSGTSDGNEQFF.

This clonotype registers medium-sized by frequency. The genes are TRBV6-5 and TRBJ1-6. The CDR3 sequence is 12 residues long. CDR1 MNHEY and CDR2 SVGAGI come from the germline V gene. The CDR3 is CASGSPDSPLHF.

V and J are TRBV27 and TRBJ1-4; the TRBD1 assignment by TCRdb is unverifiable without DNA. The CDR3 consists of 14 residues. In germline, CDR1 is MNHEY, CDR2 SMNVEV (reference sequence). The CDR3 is CASSFSGESEKLFF.

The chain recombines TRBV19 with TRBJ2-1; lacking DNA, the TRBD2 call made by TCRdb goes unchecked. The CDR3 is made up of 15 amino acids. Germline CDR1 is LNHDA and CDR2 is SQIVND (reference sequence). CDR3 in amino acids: CASSINGLAENEQFF. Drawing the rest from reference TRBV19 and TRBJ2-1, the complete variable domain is DGGITQSPKYLFRKEGQNVTLSCEQNLNHDAMYWYRQDPGQGLRLIYYSQIVNDFQKGDIAEGYSVSREKKESFPLTVTSAQKNPTAFYLCASSINGLAENEQFFGPGTRLTVL.

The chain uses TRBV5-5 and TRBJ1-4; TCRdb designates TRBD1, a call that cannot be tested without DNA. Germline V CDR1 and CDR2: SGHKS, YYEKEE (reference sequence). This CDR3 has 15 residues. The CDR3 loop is CASINTGEANEKLFF. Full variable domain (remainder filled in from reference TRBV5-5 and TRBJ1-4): DAGVTQSPTHLIKTRGQQVTLRCSPISGHKSVSWYQQVLGQGPQFIFQYYEKEERGRGNFPDRFSARQFPNYSSELNVNALLLGDSALYLCASINTGEANEKLFFGSGTQLSVL.

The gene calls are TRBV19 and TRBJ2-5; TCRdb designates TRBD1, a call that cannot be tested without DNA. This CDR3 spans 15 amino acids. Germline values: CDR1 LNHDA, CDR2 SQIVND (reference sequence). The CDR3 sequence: CASSTPGQDYNEQFF.

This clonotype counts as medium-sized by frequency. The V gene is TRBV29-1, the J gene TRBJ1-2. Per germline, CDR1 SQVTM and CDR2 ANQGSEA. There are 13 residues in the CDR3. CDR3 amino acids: CSVPTDGNYGYTF. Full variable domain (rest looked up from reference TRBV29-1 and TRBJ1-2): SAVISQKPSRDICQRGTSLTIQCQVDSQVTMMFWYRQQPGQSLTLIATANQGSEATYESGFVIDKFPISRPNLTFSTLTVSNMSPEDSSIYLCSVPTDGNYGYTFGSGTRLTVV.

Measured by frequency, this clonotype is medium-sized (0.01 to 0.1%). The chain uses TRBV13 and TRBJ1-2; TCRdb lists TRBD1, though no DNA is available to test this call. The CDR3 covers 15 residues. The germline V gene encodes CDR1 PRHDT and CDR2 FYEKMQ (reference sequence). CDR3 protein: CASSLGRGQAYGYTF.

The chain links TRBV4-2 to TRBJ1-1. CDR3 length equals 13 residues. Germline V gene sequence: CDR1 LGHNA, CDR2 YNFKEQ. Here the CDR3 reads CASSRRGGAEAFF.

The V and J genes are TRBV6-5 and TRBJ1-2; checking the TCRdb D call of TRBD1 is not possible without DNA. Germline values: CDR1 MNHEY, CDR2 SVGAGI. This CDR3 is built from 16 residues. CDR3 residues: CASSYSGTGDYYGYTF.

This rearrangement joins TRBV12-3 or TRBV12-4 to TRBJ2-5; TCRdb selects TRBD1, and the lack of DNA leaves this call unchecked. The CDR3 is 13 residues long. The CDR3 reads CATRSGGLETQYF.

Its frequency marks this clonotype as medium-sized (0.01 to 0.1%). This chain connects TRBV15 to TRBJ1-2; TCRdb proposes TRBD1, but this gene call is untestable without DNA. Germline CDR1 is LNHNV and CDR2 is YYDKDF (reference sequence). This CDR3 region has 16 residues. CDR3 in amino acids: CATSGNIRGQGRRYTF.

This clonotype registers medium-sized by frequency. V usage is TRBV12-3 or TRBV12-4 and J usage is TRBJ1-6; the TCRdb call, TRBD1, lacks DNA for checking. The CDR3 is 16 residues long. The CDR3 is CASSLVGIPSLSPLHF.

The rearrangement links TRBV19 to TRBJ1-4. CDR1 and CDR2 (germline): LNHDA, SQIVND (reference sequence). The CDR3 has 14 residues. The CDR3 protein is CASSIVSLNEKLFF. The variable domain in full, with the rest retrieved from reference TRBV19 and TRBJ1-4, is DGGITQSPKYLFRKEGQNVTLSCEQNLNHDAMYWYRQDPGQGLRLIYYSQIVNDFQKGDIAEGYSVSREKKESFPLTVTSAQKNPTAFYLCASSIVSLNEKLFFGSGTQLSVL.

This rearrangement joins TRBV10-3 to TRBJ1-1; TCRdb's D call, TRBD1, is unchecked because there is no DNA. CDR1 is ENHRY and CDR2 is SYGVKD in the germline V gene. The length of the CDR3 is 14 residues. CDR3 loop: CAISDPGGKAEAFF.

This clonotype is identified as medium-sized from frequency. The CDR3 is CASSIGTGENEQYF. The V gene is TRBV27, the J gene TRBJ2-7; TCRdb indicates TRBD1, and absent DNA this call remains unverified. The CDR3 is made up of 14 amino acids. Germline values: CDR1 MNHEY, CDR2 SMNVEV (reference sequence).

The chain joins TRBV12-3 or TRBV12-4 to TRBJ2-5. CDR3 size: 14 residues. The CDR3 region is CASSPSYNKETQYF.

This CDR3 is CASSMGSYNEQFF. The V call is TRBV19, the J call TRBJ2-1. The CDR3 sequence is 13 residues long. Per germline, CDR1 LNHDA and CDR2 SQIVND (reference sequence).

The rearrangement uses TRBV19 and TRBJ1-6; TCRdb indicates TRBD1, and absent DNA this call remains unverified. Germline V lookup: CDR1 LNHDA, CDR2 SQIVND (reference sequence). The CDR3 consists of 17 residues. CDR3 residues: CASSPRTGGFYNSPLHF.

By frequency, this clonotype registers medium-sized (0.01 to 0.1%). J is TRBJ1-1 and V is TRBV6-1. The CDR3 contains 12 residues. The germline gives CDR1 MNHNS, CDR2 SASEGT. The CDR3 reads CASSEYDGEAFF.

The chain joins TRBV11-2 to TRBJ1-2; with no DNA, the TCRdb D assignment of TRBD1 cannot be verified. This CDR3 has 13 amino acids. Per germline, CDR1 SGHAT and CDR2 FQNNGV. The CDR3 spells CASSLYRDKELTF. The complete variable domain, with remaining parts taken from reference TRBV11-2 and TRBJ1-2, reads EAGVAQSPRYKIIEKRQSVAFWCNPISGHATLYWYQQILGQGPKLLIQFQNNGVVDDSQLPKDRFSAERLKGVDSTLKIQPAKLEDSAVYLCASSLYRDKELTFGSGTRLTVV.

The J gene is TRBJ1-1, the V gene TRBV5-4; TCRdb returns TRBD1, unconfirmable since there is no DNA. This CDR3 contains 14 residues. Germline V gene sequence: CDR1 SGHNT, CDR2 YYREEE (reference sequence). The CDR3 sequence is CASNQLGLDTEAFF.

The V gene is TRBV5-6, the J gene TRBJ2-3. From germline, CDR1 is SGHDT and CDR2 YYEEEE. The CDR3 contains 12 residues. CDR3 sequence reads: CASSLVPDTQYF.

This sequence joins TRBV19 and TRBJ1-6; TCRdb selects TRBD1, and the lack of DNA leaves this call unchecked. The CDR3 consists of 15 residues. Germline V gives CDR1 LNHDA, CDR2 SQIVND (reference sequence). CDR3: CASRTGGFDNSPLHF.

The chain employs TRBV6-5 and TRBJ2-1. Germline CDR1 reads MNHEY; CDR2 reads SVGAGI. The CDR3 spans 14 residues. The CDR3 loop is CASSYSTSYNEQFF.

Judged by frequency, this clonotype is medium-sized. CDR3 sequence: CAVGTDSNQPQHF. The rearrangement uses TRBV19 and TRBJ1-5; TCRdb's assignment of TRBD1 cannot be checked, as there is no DNA. The CDR3 covers 13 residues. Germline CDR1 reads LNHDA; CDR2 reads SQIVND (reference sequence).

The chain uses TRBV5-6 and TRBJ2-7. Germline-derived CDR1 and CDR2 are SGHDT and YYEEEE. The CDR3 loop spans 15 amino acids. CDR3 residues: CASSLLNRGYYEQYF.

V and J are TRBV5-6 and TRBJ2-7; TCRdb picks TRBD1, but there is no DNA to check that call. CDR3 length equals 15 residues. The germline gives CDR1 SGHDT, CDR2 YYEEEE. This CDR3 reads CASSLGTGSFYEQYF.

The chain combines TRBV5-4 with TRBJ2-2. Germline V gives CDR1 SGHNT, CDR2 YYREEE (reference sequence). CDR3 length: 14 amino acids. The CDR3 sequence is CASSLADPTGELFF.

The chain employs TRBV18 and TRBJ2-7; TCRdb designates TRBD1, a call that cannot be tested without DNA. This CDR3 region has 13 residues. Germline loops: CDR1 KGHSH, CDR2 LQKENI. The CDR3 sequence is CASSVHREYEQYF.